The subject of this entry is one T cell receptor beta chain. Its antigen remains unknown. Positively selected for CCR7, the CD45RO-negative cells used as naive CD8 cells excluded terminally differentiated effector memory CD45RA+ cells. Assay: immunoSEQ multiplex PCR; the TCRdb copy retains only in-frame clones and omits some. This table has roughly 2.1 million clones, around 93% appearing once. The source of the sample is a study of shared clonotypes between healthy human individuals. This CDR3 region has 11 residues. The germline gives CDR1 MNHNY, CDR2 SVGAGI (reference sequence). Deletions cut 7 bases from V and 2 bases from J, with 5 bases between. Findings and limits, study-wide: Across four donors, naive CD4 shared roughly 5.2%, naive CD8 less than 4%, memory CD4 more than 2%, memory CD8 more than 0.35%.

The TCR comes from a man aged 18 to 29 in good health. Some clones in this sample may be carry-over from other donors' samples. Sequenced input: naive CD8+ T cells from PBMCs. V and J are TRBV6-6 and TRBJ1-1; unclear D gene. CDR3: CASTGNTEAFF. The CDR3 region has the DNA TGTGCCAGCACCGGAAACACTGAAGCTTTCTTT.